This T cell receptor beta chain was identified during a study of T cells after yellow fever vaccination. Study findings and constraints: Researchers cautioned that FACS-sorted repertoires could harbor abundant clonotypes contaminating from the bulk population. By day 5 rather than day 15, the secondary response had peaked, though it was weaker. Only a small proportion of the clonotypes turned up in both the CD4 and the CD8 compartments, likely arising from convergent recombination.

Regarding this clonotype: As yet, its antigen is unknown.

This CDR3 region has 15 residues. CDR1 DFQATT and CDR2 SNEGSKA come from the germline V gene (reference sequence). Making TCR cDNA involved 5'RACE template switching, which added UMIs and a universal primer site. TCRdb re-analysed the 5' RACE reads in MiXCR, keeping a single row per CDR3 protein. The data contain 600,000 to 750,000 distinct CDR3 sequences, roughly an eighth of them singletons. The clonotype was recovered from a man aged 25-40 years who received the YFV17D yellow fever vaccine. V is TRBV20-1 and J is TRBJ2-1; possibly TRBD1 or TRBD2 for D (5 bases each). Sequencing used PBMCs, obtained on the day of the yellow fever booster vaccination. The CDR3 loop is CRVTGTKSSYNEQFF. The CDR3 DNA reads TGCAGAGTGACCGGGACGAAGAGCTCCTACAATGAGCAGTTCTTC.